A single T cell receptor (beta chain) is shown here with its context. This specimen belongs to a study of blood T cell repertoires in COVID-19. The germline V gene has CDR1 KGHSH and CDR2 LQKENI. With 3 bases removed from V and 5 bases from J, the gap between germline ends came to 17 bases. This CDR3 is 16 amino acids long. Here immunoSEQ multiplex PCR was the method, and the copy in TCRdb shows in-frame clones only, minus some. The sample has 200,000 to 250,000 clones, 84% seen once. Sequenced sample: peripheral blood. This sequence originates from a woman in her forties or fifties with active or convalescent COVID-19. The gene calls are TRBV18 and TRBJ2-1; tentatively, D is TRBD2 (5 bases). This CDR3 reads CASSPQGPPGNNEQFF. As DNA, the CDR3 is TGTGCCAGCTCACCCCAAGGACCCCCCGGGAACAATGAGCAGTTCTTC.